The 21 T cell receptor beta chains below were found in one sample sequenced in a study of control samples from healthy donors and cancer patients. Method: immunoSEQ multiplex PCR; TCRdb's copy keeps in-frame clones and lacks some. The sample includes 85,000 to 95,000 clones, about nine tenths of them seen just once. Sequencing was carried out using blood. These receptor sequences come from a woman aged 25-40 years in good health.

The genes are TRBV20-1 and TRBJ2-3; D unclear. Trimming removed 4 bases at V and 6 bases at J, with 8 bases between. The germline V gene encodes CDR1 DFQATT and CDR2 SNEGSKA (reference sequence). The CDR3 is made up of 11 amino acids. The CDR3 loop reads CSAMQLDTQYF. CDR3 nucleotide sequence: TGCAGTGCTATGCAGCTGGATACGCAGTATTTT.

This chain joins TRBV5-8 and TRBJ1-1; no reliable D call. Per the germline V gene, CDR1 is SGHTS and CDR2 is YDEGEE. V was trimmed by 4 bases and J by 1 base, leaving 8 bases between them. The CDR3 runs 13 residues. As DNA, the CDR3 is TGTGCCAGCAGCCGCATGGGGAACACTGAAGCTTTCTTT. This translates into CASSRMGNTEAFF.

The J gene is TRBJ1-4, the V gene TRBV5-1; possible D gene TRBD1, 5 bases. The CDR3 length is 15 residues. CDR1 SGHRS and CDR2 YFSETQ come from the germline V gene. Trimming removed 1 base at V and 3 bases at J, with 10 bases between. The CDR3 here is CASSLTGASNEKLFF. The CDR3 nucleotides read TGCGCCAGCAGCTTGACCGGGGCGTCTAATGAAAAACTGTTTTTT.

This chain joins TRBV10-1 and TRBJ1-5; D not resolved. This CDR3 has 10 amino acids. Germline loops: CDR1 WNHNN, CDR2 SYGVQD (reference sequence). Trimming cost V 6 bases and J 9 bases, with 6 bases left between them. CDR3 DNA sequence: TGCGCCAGCAGGACTAGGCCCCAGCATTTT. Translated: CASRTRPQHF.

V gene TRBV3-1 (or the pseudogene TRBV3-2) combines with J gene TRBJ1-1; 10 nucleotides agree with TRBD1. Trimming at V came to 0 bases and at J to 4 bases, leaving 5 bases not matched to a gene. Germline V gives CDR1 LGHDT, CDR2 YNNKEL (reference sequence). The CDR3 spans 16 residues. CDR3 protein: CASSQDFRTGGTEAFF. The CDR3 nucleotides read TGTGCCAGCAGCCAAGATTTCAGGACAGGGGGCACTGAAGCTTTCTTT.

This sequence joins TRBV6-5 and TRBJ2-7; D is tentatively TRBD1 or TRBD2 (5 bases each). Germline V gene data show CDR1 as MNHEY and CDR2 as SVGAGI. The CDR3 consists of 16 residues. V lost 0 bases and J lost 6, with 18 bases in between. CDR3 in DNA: TGTGCCAGCAGTTACTCGAGGTGGGGACCCAGACTCGAGCAGTACTTC. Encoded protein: CASSYSRWGPRLEQYF.

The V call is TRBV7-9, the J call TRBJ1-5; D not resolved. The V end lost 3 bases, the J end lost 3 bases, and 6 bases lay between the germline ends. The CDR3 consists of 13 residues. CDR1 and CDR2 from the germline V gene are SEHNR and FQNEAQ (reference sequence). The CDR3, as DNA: TGTGCCAGCAGCTTCTCATCCAATCAGCCCCAGCATTTT. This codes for CASSFSSNQPQHF.

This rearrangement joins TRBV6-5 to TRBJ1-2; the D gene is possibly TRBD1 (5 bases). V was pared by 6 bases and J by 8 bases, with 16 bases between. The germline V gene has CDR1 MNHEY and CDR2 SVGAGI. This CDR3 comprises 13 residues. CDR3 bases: TGTGCCAGCAGGGAGGGGAGGGCCTGGGGCTACACCTTC. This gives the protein CASREGRAWGYTF.

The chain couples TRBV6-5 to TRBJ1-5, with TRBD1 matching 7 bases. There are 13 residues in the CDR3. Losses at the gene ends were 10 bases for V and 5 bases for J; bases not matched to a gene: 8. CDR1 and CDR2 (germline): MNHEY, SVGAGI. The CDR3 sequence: CATHRGEYQPQHF. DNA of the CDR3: TGTGCCACCCACAGGGGTGAATATCAGCCCCAGCATTTT.

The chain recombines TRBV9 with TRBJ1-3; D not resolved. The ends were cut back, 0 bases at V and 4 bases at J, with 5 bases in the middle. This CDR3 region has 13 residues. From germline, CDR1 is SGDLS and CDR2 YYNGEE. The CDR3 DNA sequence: TGTGCCAGCAGCGTAGACCCAGGAAACACCATATATTTT. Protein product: CASSVDPGNTIYF.

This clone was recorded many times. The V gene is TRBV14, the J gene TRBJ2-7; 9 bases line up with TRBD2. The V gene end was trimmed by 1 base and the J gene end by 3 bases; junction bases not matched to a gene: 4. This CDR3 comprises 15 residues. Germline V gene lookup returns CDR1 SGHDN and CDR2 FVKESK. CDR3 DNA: TGTGCCAGCAGCCAAGGGCTAGCGGGATTCTACGAGCAGTACTTC. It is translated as CASSQGLAGFYEQYF. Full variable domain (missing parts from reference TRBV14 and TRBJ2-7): EAGVTQFPSHSVIEKGQTVTLRCDPISGHDNLYWYRRVMGKEIKFLLHFVKESKQDESGMPNNRFLAERTGGTYSTLKVQPAELEDSGVYFCASSQGLAGFYEQYFGPGTRLTVT.

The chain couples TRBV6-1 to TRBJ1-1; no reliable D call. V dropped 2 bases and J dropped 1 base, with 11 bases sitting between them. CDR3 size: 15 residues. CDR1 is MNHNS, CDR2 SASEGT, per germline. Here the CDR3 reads CASSENGYSNTEAFF. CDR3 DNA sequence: TGTGCCAGCAGTGAAAATGGGTATTCGAACACTGAAGCTTTCTTT.

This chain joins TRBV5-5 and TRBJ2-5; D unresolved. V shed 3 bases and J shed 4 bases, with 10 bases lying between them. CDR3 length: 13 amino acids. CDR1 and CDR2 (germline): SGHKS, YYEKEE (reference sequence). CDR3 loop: CASSSDVGETQYF. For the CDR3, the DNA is TGTGCCAGCAGCTCCGACGTTGGAGAGACCCAGTACTTC. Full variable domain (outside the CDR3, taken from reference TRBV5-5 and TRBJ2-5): DAGVTQSPTHLIKTRGQQVTLRCSPISGHKSVSWYQQVLGQGPQFIFQYYEKEERGRGNFPDRFSARQFPNYSSELNVNALLLGDSALYLCASSSDVGETQYFGPGTRLLVL.

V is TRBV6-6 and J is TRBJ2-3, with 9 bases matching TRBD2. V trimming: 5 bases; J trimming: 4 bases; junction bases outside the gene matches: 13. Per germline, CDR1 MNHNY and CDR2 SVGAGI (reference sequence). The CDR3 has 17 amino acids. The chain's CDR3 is CASSHGQRGALSDTQYF. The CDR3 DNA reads TGTGCCAGCAGTCACGGACAGCGGGGGGCCCTGTCAGATACGCAGTATTTT.

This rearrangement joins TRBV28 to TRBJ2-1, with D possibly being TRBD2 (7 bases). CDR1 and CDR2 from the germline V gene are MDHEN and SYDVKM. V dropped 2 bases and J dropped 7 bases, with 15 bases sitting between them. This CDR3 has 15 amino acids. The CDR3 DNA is TGTGCCAGCAGTTTAGGGGGGGCGCAGGTGAATGAGCAGTTCTTC. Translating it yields CASSLGGAQVNEQFF.

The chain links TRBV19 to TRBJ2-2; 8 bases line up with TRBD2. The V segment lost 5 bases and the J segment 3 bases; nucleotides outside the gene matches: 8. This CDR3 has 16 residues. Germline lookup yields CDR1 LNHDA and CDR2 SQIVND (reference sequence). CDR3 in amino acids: CASSHSGRRDTGELFF. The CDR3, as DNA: TGTGCCAGTAGTCACAGCGGGAGAAGGGACACCGGGGAGCTGTTTTTT. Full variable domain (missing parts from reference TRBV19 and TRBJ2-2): DGGITQSPKYLFRKEGQNVTLSCEQNLNHDAMYWYRQDPGQGLRLIYYSQIVNDFQKGDIAEGYSVSREKKESFPLTVTSAQKNPTAFYLCASSHSGRRDTGELFFGEGSRLTVL.

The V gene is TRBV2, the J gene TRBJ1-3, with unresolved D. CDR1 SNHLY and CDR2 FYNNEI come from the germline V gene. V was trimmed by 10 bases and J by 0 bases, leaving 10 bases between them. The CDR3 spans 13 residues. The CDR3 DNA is TGTGCCACGACGGTTGGCTCTGGAAACACCATATATTTT. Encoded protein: CATTVGSGNTIYF. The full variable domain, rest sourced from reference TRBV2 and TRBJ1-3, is EPEVTQTPSHQVTQMGQEVILRCVPISNHLYFYWYRQILGQKVEFLVSFYNNEISEKSEIFDDQFSVERPDGSNFTLKIRSTKLEDSAMYFCATTVGSGNTIYFGEGSWLTVV.

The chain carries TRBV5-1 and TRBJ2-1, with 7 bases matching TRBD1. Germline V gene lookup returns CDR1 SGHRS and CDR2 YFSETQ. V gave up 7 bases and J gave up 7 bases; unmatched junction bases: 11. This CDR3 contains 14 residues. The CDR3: CASVATGFDNEQFF. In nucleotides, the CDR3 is TGCGCCAGCGTCGCGACAGGGTTCGATAATGAGCAGTTCTTC.

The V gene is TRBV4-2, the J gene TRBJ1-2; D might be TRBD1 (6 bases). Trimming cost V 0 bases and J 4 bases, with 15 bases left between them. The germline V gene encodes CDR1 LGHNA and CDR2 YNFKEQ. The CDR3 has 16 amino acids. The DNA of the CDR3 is TGTGCCAGCAGCCAAGATCGGGGCAGGGGAGGCTATGGCTACACCTTC. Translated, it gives CASSQDRGRGGYGYTF.

This CDR3 is CASSKQAEAFF. The CDR3 DNA reads as TGTGCCAGCTCAAAACAGGCTGAAGCTTTCTTT. The chain has TRBV18 and TRBJ1-1; a weak D match, TRBD1 (5 bases). In germline, CDR1 is KGHSH, CDR2 LQKENI. The germline V and J ends were trimmed by 5 bases and 6 bases, with 7 bases remaining between them. This CDR3 has 11 amino acids.

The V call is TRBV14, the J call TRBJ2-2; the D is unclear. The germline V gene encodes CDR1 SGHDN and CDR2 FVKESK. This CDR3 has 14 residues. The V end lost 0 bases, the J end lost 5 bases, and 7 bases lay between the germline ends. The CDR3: CASSQDVGTGELFF. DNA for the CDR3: TGTGCCAGCAGCCAAGATGTAGGTACCGGGGAGCTGTTTTTT.